This TCR beta chain is from a study of cytomegalovirus exposure and HLA in healthy donors. Study overall: In a previous analysis, nearly 120 million unique TCR beta sequences were found from approximately 180 million T cells. HLA-typed donors were the source of around 80 million unique TCRs, which an early data release held. Findings and caveats of the study: Among TCR beta chains, those listed as cytomegalovirus-associated numbered some 170.

This CDR3 comprises 16 residues. Germline V lookup: CDR1 SGHNT, CDR2 YYREEE (reference sequence). V trimming: 4 bases; J trimming: 5 bases; junction bases outside the gene matches: 10. The PCR ran on 60 Vbeta and 13 Jbeta primers. Sequencing was performed with immunoSEQ multiplex PCR; in TCRdb, only in-frame clones are kept and a portion is missing. The sample records over 150,000 clones, roughly four fifths being singletons. This clone was seen ten or more times. Antigen: not known. This clonotype originated in a woman between 45 and 65 years old in good health and CMV-seropositive. Sequences were obtained from PBMCs. The chain links TRBV5-4 to TRBJ2-3; 10 bases fit TRBD1. CDR3 protein: CASSVRTGGSKDTQYF. In DNA form, the CDR3 reads TGTGCCAGCAGCGTAAGGACAGGGGGAAGTAAAGATACGCAGTATTTT.